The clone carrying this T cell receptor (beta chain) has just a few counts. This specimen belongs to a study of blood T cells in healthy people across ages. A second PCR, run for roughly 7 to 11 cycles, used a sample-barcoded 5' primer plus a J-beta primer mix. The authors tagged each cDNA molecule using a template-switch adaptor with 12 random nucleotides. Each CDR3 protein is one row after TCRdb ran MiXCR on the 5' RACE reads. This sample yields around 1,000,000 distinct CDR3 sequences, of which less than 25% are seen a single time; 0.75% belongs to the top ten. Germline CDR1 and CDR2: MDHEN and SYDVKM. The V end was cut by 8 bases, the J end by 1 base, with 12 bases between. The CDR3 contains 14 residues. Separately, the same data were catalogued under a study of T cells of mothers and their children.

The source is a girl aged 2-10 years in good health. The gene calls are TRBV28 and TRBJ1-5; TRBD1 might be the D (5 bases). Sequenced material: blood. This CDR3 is CASGSWGSNQPQHF. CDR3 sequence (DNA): TGTGCCAGCGGCTCCTGGGGGAGCAATCAGCCCCAGCATTTT. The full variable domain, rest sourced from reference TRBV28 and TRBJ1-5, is DVKVTQSSRYLVKRTGEKVFLECVQDMDHENMFWYRQDPGLGLRLIYFSYDVKMKEKGDIPEGYSVSREKKERFSLILESASTNQTSMYLCASGSWGSNQPQHFGDGTRLSIL.